These 2 T cell receptor beta chains were sequenced from one sample in a study of OX40 agonist ivuxolimab in advanced cancers. TCRdb's copy holds only in-frame clones and misses some; the assay was immunoSEQ multiplex PCR. The table lists some 45,000 clones, approximately 91% of them singletons, with 15% to 20% in the top ten. Sequencing was performed on CD4+ or CD8+ T cells sorted from blood, taken in a trial of the OX40 agonist ivuxolimab. These TCRs come from an adult with an advanced solid tumor such as melanoma, head and neck, liver or kidney cancer.

This clone came up once. The genes are TRBV4-1 and TRBJ1-1; D is unresolved. The germline gives CDR1 MGHRA, CDR2 YSYEKL. The length of the CDR3 is 14 residues. V was shortened by 4 bases and J by 0 bases, with 9 bases between the two germline ends. The CDR3 DNA follows: TGCGCCAGCAGCCTCGGCGTTTTGAACACTGAAGCTTTCTTT. It codes for CASSLGVLNTEAFF.

V and J are TRBV9 and TRBJ2-5; no firm D call. The V end lost 0 bases, the J end lost 2 bases, and 8 bases lay between the germline ends. Germline lookup yields CDR1 SGDLS and CDR2 YYNGEE. There are 14 residues in the CDR3. The CDR3 DNA is TGTGCCAGCAGCGTAGACCGGCTGCAAGAGACCCAGTACTTC. Translated: CASSVDRLQETQYF.